The clone carrying this TCR beta chain has a count of ten or more. Its cognate antigen is unknown. The source of the sample is a study of T cells in Graves' hyperthyroidism and ophthalmopathy. Findings of the study overall: From stable hyperthyroidism, ophthalmopathy was set apart by a 13 V-J model.

Amplified TCR beta CDR3 regions came from RNA transcripts. Researchers ran a first-round RT-PCR on the TCR CDR3 using the HTBI primer set. A single record per CDR3 protein comes from TCRdb applying MiXCR to the multiplex PCR reads. The repertoire includes around 800,000 distinct CDR3 sequences, about two fifths of them detected once, and roughly 8.3% sits in the top ten. Orbital computed tomography, thyroid ultrasound, serum thyroxine and TRAb, and clinical symptoms together informed the diagnoses. The CDR3 covers 16 residues. Trimming took 0 bases from V and 1 from J; bases not matched to a gene: 3. CDR1 is MGHDK and CDR2 is SYGVNS in the germline V gene.

V usage is TRBV25-1 and J usage is TRBJ2-7; 10 bases agree with TRBD1. The clonotype originates from a man between 18 and 35 years old with Graves' hyperthyroidism. The specimen sequenced was blood. The CDR3 sequence: CASSEYPGQGSYEQYF. As DNA, the CDR3 is TGTGCCAGCAGTGAATATCCGGGACAGGGGTCCTACGAGCAGTACTTC.